This entry features one TCR beta chain sequence. Its target is unknown. The protocol was immunoSEQ multiplex PCR, while the TCRdb copy is restricted to in-frame clones and leaves out a portion. Counted here are about 2.4 million clones, 93% occurring once; the ten biggest clones make up 0.36%. This CDR3 spans 12 amino acids. Germline values: CDR1 SGHRS, CDR2 YFSETQ. Trimming pared 4 bases from V and 7 bases from J, leaving 8 bases between. The data originate from a study of shared clonotypes between healthy human individuals. Study outcomes and limitations: Against clonotypes common to all four donors, non-shared ones had lower generation probabilities. Relative to memory subsets, naive subsets generally showed larger estimated richness.

The rearrangement uses TRBV5-1 and TRBJ2-2; no firm D call. The receptor was derived from a man younger than 35 in good health. Some clones in this sample may be carry-over from other donors' samples. Source material: naive CD4+ T cells from PBMCs. The sample's subset: CD45RA+ positively selected. CDR3: CASSPERGELFF. CDR3 sequence (DNA): TGCGCCAGCAGCCCCGAGCGCGGGGAGCTGTTTTTT. The complete variable domain, with remaining parts taken from reference TRBV5-1 and TRBJ2-2, reads KAGVTQTPRYLIKTRGQQVTLSCSPISGHRSVSWYQQTPGQGLQFLFEYFSETQRNKGNFPGRFSGRQFSNSRSEMNVSTLELGDSALYLCASSPERGELFFGEGSRLTVL.